This TCR beta chain was identified in a study of blood T cell repertoires in COVID-19 (dated by TCRdb to 2020 to 2021). Background for the entire study: The collaborator samples originated in the United States, Italy and Spain and spanned the acute and convalescent phases of COVID-19. A de-identified subject ID, COVID-19 status, age in years and sex were almost always included in the sample metadata. A freely available public database, intended as a resource for researchers studying the immune response to SARS-CoV-2, is where the repertoires were released. Samples came from the ongoing ImmuneRACE study (first 160 participants) plus 1,254 subjects from 6 global collaborators. Where HLA class I and class II types were available, the types were taken from metadata supplied by the sample provider, not from assay-based typing. The material from the prospective study consisted of cDNA or gDNA derived from T cells, B-cell-depleted T cells, or PBMCs. The dataset comprised deeply sampled blood TCRbeta repertoires from subjects exposed to, actively infected with, or recovered from COVID-19.

Summary of the overall study and its limitations: The quantity of clinical and demographic metadata differed by source and by participant and was supplied without curation.

The CDR3 runs 14 residues from the cysteine to the phenylalanine. Only the CDR3 DNA is retained, 42 bases long and in frame from the first base. V loses 4 bases, J loses 8 bases, and the germline ends lie 15 bases apart. The germline V gene provides CDR1 SGHRS and CDR2 YFSETQ. Collaborating institutions collected whole blood in K2EDTA tubes following their own protocols. For TCRbeta analysis, collaborators shipped samples in one of three forms: frozen whole blood, isolated PBMCs, or DNA extracted from either of those sample types. TCRbeta CDR3 regions were amplified from genomic DNA by means of the immunoSEQ Assay, a bias-controlled multiplex PCR. In the paper's pipeline: Nucleated cell counts per sample were estimated from amplification of reference gene primers within the assay. To quantify the absolute abundance of each unique TCRbeta CDR3 rearrangement, sequence reads were collapsed and filtered. For each sample, productive Simpson clonality was calculated by taking the square root of Simpson's diversity index across productive rearrangements. TCRdb took over this immuneACCESS table, retaining in-frame rearrangements with V and J assigned. Such tables are incomplete; in checked studies, under half of the missing clones stem from an unresolved V gene, and the remainder is unexplained. Clone size and the V and J calls come from that table; the DNA yielded D and trimming. The sample includes some 100,000 clones, with 60% to 85% observed a single time. The ten largest clones represent about 4.7% of the sample.

In the case of this clone: Its antigen is currently not known. It has no much larger one-base neighbor in the sample; base qualities were not kept.

Rearrangement joined TRBV5-1 to TRBJ1-4; the D gene is perhaps TRBD1, on 6 matching bases. The receptor comes from a human donor in a cohort sampled during active or convalescent COVID-19. Source material: peripheral blood. The DNA sequence follows: TGCGCCAGCAGCATCTCCGGGACATACGAAAAACTGTTTTTT. Its protein is CASSISGTYEKLFF.